This T cell receptor beta chain was identified during a study of breast tumors, draining lymph nodes, adjacent tissues (dated by TCRdb to 2016 to 2017). In the study overall: The study compared TCR beta repertoires across tumor, adjacent nontumor tissue and axillary lymph nodes from breast cancer patients. In human breast cancer, the study set out to evaluate how tumor, surrounding tissue and draining lymph node repertoires relate to one another and whether T cells may move between these sites.

Lymph node samples came from the axillary draining lymph nodes of breast cancer patients. This clonotype has at least ten counts. No antigen is known for it. No base-level quality is on record; no much larger clone is a single base apart. The germline V gene sets CDR1 to SGHDT and CDR2 to YYEEEE. Trimming at the junction amounts to 4 bases on V and 6 bases on J, and the germline ends lie 13 bases apart. The CDR3 runs 14 amino acids, cysteine and phenylalanine included. The entry retains the CDR3 DNA only, 42 bases that are in frame from base 1. Beyond this particular receptor, the publication reports: T-cell repertoire diversity in tumors was found to be lower than in lymph nodes but higher than in nontumor tissue, and preferential V and J gene usage was observed. The data were considered consistent with the idea that most tumor T cells come from the lymph node and then expand in tumor tissue. Tumor and nontumor tissue repertoires were found to be significantly more similar in luminal-like than in basal-like breast cancer. The conclusion that tumor T cells originate in lymph nodes was framed as consistent with a hypothesis rather than directly demonstrated.

The instrument was an Illumina HiSeq 2000. TCR beta chain libraries were generated through multiplex PCR amplification. The amplified TCR beta chain products were analyzed by high-throughput sequencing. Starting from the raw public reads, TCRdb applied fastp trimming at Q25, assembled clones with MiXCR and retained in-frame beta chains. Every distinct CDR3 protein forms one entry, paired with its most common genes and DNA. The sample yields around 170,000 distinct CDR3 sequences; roughly a third were counted once. The ten largest clones add up to approximately 4.3% of the sample. Rearrangement joined TRBV5-6 to TRBJ1-4, and TRBD1 may be the D gene, going by 6 matching bases. Sequenced material: axillary lymph node tissue. The sequence derives from a female donor with breast cancer. Some clones in this sample may be carry-over from other donors' samples. The CDR3 sequence is CASSHRASHEKLFF. At the DNA level, the sequence is TGTGCCAGCAGCCACAGGGCGAGCCATGAAAAACTGTTTTTT.